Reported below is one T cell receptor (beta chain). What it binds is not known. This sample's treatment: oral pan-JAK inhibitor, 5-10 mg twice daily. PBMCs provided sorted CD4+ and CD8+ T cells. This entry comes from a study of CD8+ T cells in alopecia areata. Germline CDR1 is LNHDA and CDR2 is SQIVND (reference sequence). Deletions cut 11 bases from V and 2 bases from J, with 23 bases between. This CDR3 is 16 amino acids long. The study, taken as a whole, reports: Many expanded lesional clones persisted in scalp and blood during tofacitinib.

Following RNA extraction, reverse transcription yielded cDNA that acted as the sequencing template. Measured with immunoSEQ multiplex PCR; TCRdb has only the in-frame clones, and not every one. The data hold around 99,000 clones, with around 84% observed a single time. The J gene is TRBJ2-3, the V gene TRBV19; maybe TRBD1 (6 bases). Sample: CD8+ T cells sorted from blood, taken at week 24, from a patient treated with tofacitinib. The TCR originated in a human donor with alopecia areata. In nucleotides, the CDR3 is TGTGCCGTCGGGACATCACACTCGGGGCCCACAGATACGCAGTATTTT. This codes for CAVGTSHSGPTDTQYF.